This is a list of T cell receptor beta chains from one sample in a study of cytomegalovirus exposure and HLA in healthy donors. The table came from immunoSEQ multiplex PCR; TCRdb's copy has only in-frame clones and leaves some out. The sample lists about 170,000 clones; roughly three quarters were seen once. Sequences were obtained from PBMCs. The receptors come from a woman in her forties or fifties in good health and CMV-seropositive. CDR3s include the opening cysteine and the closing phenylalanine or tryptophan. The D gene is left open where the match is weak. The size of a clone is reported for some rows only, either as once, few or many, or as a class for expanded clones.

d_call,v_call,j_call,clone_size,cdr3_nt,cdr3_aa
TRBD2,TRBV11-3,TRBJ2-1,NA,TGTGCCAGCAGCTTAGCCCTAGCGGGGGAAGCTGAGCAGTTCTTC,CASSLALAGEAEQFF
NA,TRBV2,TRBJ2-7,NA,TGTGCCAGCAGTGTCGGCGCCTCGGAAACAGCCACCTACGAGCAGTACTTC,CASSVGASETATYEQYF
NA,TRBV9,TRBJ1-1,NA,TGTGCCAGCAGCGTAGACGGGGTTAAGAACACTGAAGCTTTCTTT,CASSVDGVKNTEAFF
TRBD2,TRBV19,TRBJ2-1,NA,TGTGCCAGTAGTACGGGACTAGCGGGACTCGGTGAGCAGTTCTTC,CASSTGLAGLGEQFF
NA,TRBV5-1,TRBJ2-2,NA,TGCGCCAGCAGCGTGAGTACCAACACCGGGGAGCTGTTTTTT,CASSVSTNTGELFF
TRBD1,TRBV5-4,TRBJ2-7,NA,TGTGCCAGCAGCTTTGGGACAGGGGACCCGAGCTCCTACGAGCAGTACTTC,CASSFGTGDPSSYEQYF
NA,TRBV20-1,TRBJ2-7,NA,TGCAGTGCTAGAGTCGGACAACAGCAGTACTTC,CSARVGQQQYF
TRBD1,TRBV7-9,TRBJ1-1,NA,TGTGCCAGCAGCTTAGGGGACAGGTTGAACACTGAAGCTTTCTTT,CASSLGDRLNTEAFF
TRBD1,TRBV6-5,TRBJ2-5,NA,TGTGCCAGCAGGCACAATCGGGACAGGGGCGGTGAGCAGTACTTC,CASRHNRDRGGEQYF
NA,TRBV20-1,TRBJ1-1,NA,TGCAGTGCTAGACGTCAGGGAGGAGCTTTCTTT,CSARRQGGAFF
TRBD1,TRBV9,TRBJ2-2,once,TGTGCCAGGACAGGGGACACCGGGGAGCTGTTTTTT,CARTGDTGELFF
NA,TRBV6-5,TRBJ1-1,NA,TGTGCCAGCAGTTACAGGGGATTGAACACTGAAGCTTTCTTT,CASSYRGLNTEAFF
TRBD2,TRBV2,TRBJ2-7,NA,TGTGCCATTTCCGACGGAGCGGGGGACGAGCAGTACTTC,CAISDGAGDEQYF
NA,TRBV18,TRBJ1-1,NA,TGTGCCAGCTCACCAGAACATCCTGAAGCTTTCTTT,CASSPEHPEAFF
TRBD1,TRBV6-6,TRBJ1-1,NA,TGTGCCAGCAGTTACATGCCCAGGGGGGACACTGAAGCTTTCTTT,CASSYMPRGDTEAFF
TRBD1,TRBV6-1,TRBJ1-6,NA,TGTGCCAGCAGTGTTACTACAGGGGGCGGGAATTCACCCCTCCACTTT,CASSVTTGGGNSPLHF
NA,TRBV7-5,TRBJ2-7,NA,TGTGCCAGAAGCTTTAGCAGCAAACACGAGCAGTACTTC,CARSFSSKHEQYF
TRBD1,TRBV7-2,TRBJ1-1,NA,TGTGCCAGCAGCCCGGACAGGGTCCTAGCTTTCTTT,CASSPDRVLAFF